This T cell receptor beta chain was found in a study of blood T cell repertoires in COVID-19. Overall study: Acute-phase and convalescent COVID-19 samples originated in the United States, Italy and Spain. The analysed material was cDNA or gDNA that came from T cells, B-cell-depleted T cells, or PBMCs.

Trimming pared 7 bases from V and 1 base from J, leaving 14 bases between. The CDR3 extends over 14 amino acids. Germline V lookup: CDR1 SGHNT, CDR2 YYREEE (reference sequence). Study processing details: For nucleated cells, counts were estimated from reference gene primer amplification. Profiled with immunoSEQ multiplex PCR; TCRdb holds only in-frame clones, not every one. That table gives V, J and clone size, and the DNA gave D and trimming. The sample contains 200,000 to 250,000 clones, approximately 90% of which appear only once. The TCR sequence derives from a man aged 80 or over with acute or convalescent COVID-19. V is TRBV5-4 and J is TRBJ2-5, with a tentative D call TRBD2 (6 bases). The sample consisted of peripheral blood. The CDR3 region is CASALGSGQETQYF. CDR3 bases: TGTGCCAGCGCCCTCGGTAGCGGCCAAGAGACCCAGTACTTC.